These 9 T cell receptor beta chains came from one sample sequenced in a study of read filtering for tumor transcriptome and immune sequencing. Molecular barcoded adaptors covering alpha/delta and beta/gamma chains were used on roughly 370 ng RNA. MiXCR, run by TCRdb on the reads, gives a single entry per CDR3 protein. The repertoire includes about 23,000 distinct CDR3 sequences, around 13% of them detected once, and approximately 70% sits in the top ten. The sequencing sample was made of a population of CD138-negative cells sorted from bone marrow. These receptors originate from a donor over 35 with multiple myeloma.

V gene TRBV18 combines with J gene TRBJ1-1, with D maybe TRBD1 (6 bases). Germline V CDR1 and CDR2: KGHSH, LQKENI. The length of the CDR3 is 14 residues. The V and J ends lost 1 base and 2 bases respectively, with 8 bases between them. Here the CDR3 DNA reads TGTGCCAGCTCACCACGACAGGACAACACTGAAGCTTTCTTT. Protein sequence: CASSPRQDNTEAFF.

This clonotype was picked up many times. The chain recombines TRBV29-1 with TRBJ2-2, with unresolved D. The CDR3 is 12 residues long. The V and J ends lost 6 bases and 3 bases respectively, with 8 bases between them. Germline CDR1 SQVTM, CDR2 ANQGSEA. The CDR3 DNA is TGCAGCGTCGACGGTGACACCGGGGAGCTGTTTTTT. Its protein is CSVDGDTGELFF.

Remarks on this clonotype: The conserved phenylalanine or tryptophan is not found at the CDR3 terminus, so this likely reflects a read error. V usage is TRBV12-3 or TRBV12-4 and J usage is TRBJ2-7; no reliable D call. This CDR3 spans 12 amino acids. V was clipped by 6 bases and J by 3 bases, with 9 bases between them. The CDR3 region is CASSPTFYEQYS. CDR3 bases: TGTGCCAGCAGCCCCACCTTCTACGAGCAGTACTCC.

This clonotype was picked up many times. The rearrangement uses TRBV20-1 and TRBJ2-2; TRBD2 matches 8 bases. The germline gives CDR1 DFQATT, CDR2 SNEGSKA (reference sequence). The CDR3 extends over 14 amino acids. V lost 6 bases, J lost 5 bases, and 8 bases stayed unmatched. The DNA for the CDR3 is TGCAGTGCACTTAGGCCTAGCGGGACCGGGGAGCTGTTTTTT. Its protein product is CSALRPSGTGELFF.

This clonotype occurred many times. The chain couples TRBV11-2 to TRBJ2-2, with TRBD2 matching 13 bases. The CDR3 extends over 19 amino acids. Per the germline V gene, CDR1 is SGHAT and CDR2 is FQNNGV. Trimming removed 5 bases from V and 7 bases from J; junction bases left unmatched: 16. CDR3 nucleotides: TGTGCCAGCAGCCATCCCCTGAGGACTAGCGGGAGTTCGGGCGGGGAGCTGTTTTTT. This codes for CASSHPLRTSGSSGGELFF.

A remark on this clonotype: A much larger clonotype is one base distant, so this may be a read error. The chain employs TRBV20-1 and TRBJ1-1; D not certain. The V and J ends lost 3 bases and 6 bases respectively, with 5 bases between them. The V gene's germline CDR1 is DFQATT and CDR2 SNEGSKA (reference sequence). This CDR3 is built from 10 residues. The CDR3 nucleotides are TGCAGTGCTAGGGCCTCTGAAGCTTTCTTT. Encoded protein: CSARASEAFF.

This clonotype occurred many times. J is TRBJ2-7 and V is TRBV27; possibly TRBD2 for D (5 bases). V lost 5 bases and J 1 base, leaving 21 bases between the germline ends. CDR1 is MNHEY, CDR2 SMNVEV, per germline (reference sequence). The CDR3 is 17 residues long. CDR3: CASSLKEPRGESYEQYF. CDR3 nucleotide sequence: TGTGCCAGCAGTCTTAAAGAACCTCGGGGAGAATCCTACGAGCAGTACTTC.

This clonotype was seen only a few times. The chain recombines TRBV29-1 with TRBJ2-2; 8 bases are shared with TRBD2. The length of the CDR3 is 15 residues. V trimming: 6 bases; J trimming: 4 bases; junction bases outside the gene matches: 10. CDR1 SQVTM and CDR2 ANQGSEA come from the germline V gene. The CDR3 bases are TGCAGCGTCCGAGGACCAGCGGGGGCCACCGGGGAGCTGTTTTTT. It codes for CSVRGPAGATGELFF.

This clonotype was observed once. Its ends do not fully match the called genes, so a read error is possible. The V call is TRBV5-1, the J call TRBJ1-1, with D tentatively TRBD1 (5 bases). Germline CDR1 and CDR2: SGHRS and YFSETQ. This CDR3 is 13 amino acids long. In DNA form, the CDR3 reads TGCGCCAGCAGCTTGCCAGGGCAAACTGGAGCTTTCTTT. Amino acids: CASSLPGQTGAFF.